A selection of T cell receptor beta chains follows, all from one sample in a study of cytomegalovirus exposure and HLA in healthy donors. Assay used: immunoSEQ multiplex PCR; TCRdb lists only in-frame clones, some missing. The sample carries around 100,000 clones, approximately 88% recorded once. Sequencing used PBMCs. Every receptor here comes from a man younger than 30 in good health and CMV-seronegative. CDR3s include the opening cysteine and the closing phenylalanine or tryptophan. The D gene is left open where the match is weak. A clone size is listed for some rows: how often the clone was seen (once, few, many), or a class if it is expanded.

TRBJ2-7 TRBD2 . TRBV7-6 TGTGCCAGCAGCTCTGAGGTAGGGAGGGCCTACGAGCAGTACTTC CASSSEVGRAYEQYF
TRBJ1-4 . few TRBV10-3 TGTGCCATCAGTGAGTCGACTGCGGGTTTGGGGGAAAAACTGTTTTTT CAISESTAGLGEKLFF
TRBJ1-1 . . TRBV7-2 TGTGCCAGCAGCTTAAGTTTGGCGGGGGAAGCTTTCTTT CASSLSLAGEAFF
TRBJ2-3 TRBD2 once TRBV7-6 TGTGCCAGCAGCTTAGGGGTAGCGGGAAACACAGATACGCAGTATTTT CASSLGVAGNTDTQYF
TRBJ2-7 . . TRBV15 TGTGCCACCGAAGGGAGCTCCTACGAGCAGTACTTC CATEGSSYEQYF
TRBJ2-1 . . TRBV5-4 TGTGCCAGCAGCTTGACTAGCAATGAGCAGTTCTTC CASSLTSNEQFF
TRBJ1-1 TRBD1 . TRBV7-9 TGTGCCAGCAGCGGAGGACAGGCCATGAACACTGAAGCTTTCTTT CASSGGQAMNTEAFF
TRBJ2-5 TRBD1 . TRBV10-3 TGTGCCATCAGTGCCGGACAGGGGGCAGGGGGAGAGACCCAGTACTTC CAISAGQGAGGETQYF
TRBJ1-1 . . TRBV5-1 TGCGCCAGCAGCTTGGCGTGGTTGGAGTCTGAAGCTTTCTTT CASSLAWLESEAFF
TRBJ2-7 . . TRBV5-5 TGTGCCAGCAGCTTGGGGCCAGGGGAATCCTACGAGCAGTACTTC CASSLGPGESYEQYF
TRBJ2-7 . . TRBV4-3 TGCGCCAGCAGCCAGACAACAGGTGCCGAACAGTACTTC CASSQTTGAEQYF
TRBJ2-7 . . TRBV9 TGTGCCAGCAGCTCCCACCCCGCGGCCTACGAGCAGTACTTC CASSSHPAAYEQYF
TRBJ1-4 . . TRBV10-3 TGTGCCATCAGTGAGTCGGGGGGGCCTAATGAAAAACTGTTTTTT CAISESGGPNEKLFF
TRBJ2-2 TRBD2 . TRBV25-1 TGTGCCAGCAGTGAATTTTTGGAGGGACTAACGAACACCGGGGAGCTGTTTTTT CASSEFLEGLTNTGELFF
TRBJ2-2 . once TRBV7-6 TGTGCCAGTAAAGTCTCTAGCGCGAACACCGGGGAGCTGTTTTTT CASKVSSANTGELFF
TRBJ1-2 . . TRBV28 TGTGCCAGCAGTTCGCATGTCCAGGGAAAATATGGCTACACCTTC CASSSHVQGKYGYTF
TRBJ2-1 TRBD1 . TRBV2 TGTGCCAGCAGGCCGACAGGGGGGCATCCCTACAATGAGCAGTTCTTC CASRPTGGHPYNEQFF
TRBJ1-6 TRBD1 . TRBV30 TGTGCCTGGGGCGACAGGGGCCAAAGCTCCTATAATTCACCCCTCCACTTT CAWGDRGQSSYNSPLHF
TRBJ1-1 . . TRBV5-4 TGTGCCAGCAGCTTGGCAGGGGAGGGTCGAGCTTTCTTT CASSLAGEGRAFF
TRBJ1-1 . . TRBV10-3 TGTGCCATCAGTGATCTGGGTAGGGGTTTCCCGAACACTGAAGCTTTCTTT CAISDLGRGFPNTEAFF
TRBJ2-1 . . TRBV11-3 TGTGCCAGCAGCTTTCAAGGACTACCCAATGAGCAGTTCTTC CASSFQGLPNEQFF
TRBJ1-5 . . TRBV7-8 TGTGCCAGCAGCTTAGTCCCTTATAGCAATCAGCCCCAGCATTTT CASSLVPYSNQPQHF
TRBJ2-7 . . TRBV27 TGTGCCAGCAGTTTATCGGGGCTAGTCACCTTCGAGCAGTACTTC CASSLSGLVTFEQYF
TRBJ1-5 TRBD1 . TRBV7-8 TGTGCCAGCAGCTTAGTAGCGACAGGGGCATATCAGCCCCAGCATTTT CASSLVATGAYQPQHF
TRBJ2-2 TRBD1 . TRBV5-1 TGCGCCAGCAGCTTGGATCAGGGGGCAAGCGGGGAGCTGTTTTTT CASSLDQGASGELFF
TRBJ2-7 TRBD2 . TRBV6-1 TGTGCCAGCAGTGAAGGAGGGACTAGCGTCTACGAGCAGTACTTC CASSEGGTSVYEQYF
TRBJ2-3 TRBD2 . TRBV5-1 TGCGCCAGCAGCCCCGGACTAGCGGGAGGGATTAGCACAGATACGCAGTATTTT CASSPGLAGGISTDTQYF
TRBJ1-2 TRBD1 once TRBV14 TGTGCCAGCAGCCTCTCAGGGGGCGGATATTATGGCTACACCTTC CASSLSGGGYYGYTF
TRBJ1-3 . once TRBV9 TGTGCCAGCAGCACACAGGCCTCTGGAAACACCATATATTTT CASSTQASGNTIYF
TRBJ2-1 . few TRBV5-4 TGTGCCAGCAGCCCGGATCAGGGCAGGGGGCAGTTCTTC CASSPDQGRGQFF
TRBJ2-7 TRBD2 . TRBV2 TGTGCCAGCCTAGGGACTAGTTCCTCCGAGCAGTACTTC CASLGTSSSEQYF
TRBJ2-7 . . TRBV15 TGTGCCACCAGCAGAGATCAGGGCAGCTACGAGCAGTACTTC CATSRDQGSYEQYF
TRBJ2-1 . . TRBV18 TGTGCCAGCTCACCATTACAGGGAGGGAACTACAATGAGCAGTTCTTC CASSPLQGGNYNEQFF
TRBJ2-2 TRBD1 . TRBV7-9 TGTGCCAGCAGCTTAGCGACAGGGGGCAGACCCGGGGAGCTGTTTTTT CASSLATGGRPGELFF
TRBJ1-1 . . TRBV7-6 TGTGCCAGCTTAGATCGGGGATCTGAAGCTTTCTTT CASLDRGSEAFF
TRBJ2-2 TRBD1 . TRBV7-2 TGTGCCAGCAGCTCGCTGTTGAGGGGGCGGACTGGGGAGCTGTTTTTT CASSSLLRGRTGELFF
TRBJ1-2 TRBD1 . TRBV6-6 TGTGCCAGCAGCCGGGACAGGGCCGCCGAAGGCTATGGCTACACCTTC CASSRDRAAEGYGYTF
TRBJ2-3 . . TRBV29-1 TGCAGCGTGGGGGGTGGGACAGGCACAGATACGCAGTATTTT CSVGGGTGTDTQYF
TRBJ1-2 . . TRBV23-1 TGCGCCGGACTTCACAACAGGGCCCCTAACTATGGCTACACCTTC CAGLHNRAPNYGYTF